This T cell receptor beta chain was found in a study of CD8 T cells in Susac syndrome. Germline values: CDR1 SQVTM, CDR2 ANQGSEA. CDR3 length equals 13 residues. Trimming removed 4 bases from V and 0 bases from J, with 9 bases in between. A quantity of about 0.45 to 1 ug RNA underwent reverse transcription using random hexamers. TCRdb processed the immunoSEQ multiplex PCR reads anew with MiXCR; each CDR3 protein has one entry. There are about 52,000 distinct CDR3 sequences in the sample; roughly 93% occur only once, and roughly 0.5% lies in the top ten. The clonotype originates from a human donor with multiple sclerosis. V and J are TRBV29-1 and TRBJ1-1, with D possibly TRBD1 on 5 matching bases. What was sequenced was CD8+ T cells from PBMCs. The DNA of the CDR3 is TGCAGCGTTGGAAGGGGTTTGAACACTGAAGCTTTCTTT. This sequence encodes CSVGRGLNTEAFF. Looking up the rest from reference TRBV29-1 and TRBJ1-1 gives the full variable domain: SAVISQKPSRDICQRGTSLTIQCQVDSQVTMMFWYRQQPGQSLTLIATANQGSEATYESGFVIDKFPISRPNLTFSTLTVSNMSPEDSSIYLCSVGRGLNTEAFFGQGTRLTVV.